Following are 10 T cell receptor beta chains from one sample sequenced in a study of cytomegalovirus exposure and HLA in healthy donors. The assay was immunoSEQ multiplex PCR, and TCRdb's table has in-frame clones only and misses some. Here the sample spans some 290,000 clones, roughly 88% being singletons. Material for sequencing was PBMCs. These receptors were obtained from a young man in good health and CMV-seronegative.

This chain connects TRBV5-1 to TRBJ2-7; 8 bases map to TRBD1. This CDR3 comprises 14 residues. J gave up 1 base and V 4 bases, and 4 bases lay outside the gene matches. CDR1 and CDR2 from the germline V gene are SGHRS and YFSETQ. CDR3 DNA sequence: TGCGCCAGCAGCCCGAGACAGGGGTCCTACGAGCAGTACTTC. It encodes CASSPRQGSYEQYF.

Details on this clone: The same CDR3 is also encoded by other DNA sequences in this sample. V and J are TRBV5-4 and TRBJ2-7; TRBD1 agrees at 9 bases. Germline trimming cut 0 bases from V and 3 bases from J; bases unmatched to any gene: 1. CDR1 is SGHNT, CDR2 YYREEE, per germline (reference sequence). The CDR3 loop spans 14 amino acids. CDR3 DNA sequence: TGTGCCAGCAGCTTGGACAGGGGGCTCTACGAGCAGTACTTC. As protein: CASSLDRGLYEQYF.

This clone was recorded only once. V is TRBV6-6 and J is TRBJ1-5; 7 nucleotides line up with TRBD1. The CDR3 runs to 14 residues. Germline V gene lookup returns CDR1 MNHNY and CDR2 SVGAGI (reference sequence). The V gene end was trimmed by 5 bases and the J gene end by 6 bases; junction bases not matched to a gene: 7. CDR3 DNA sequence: TGTGCCAGCAGTCTCGACAGGGAGGCTCAGCCCCAGCATTTT. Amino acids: CASSLDREAQPQHF.

The CDR3 spells CASSPGQGSNTEAFF. The CDR3 region has the DNA TGTGCCAGCAGCCCCGGACAGGGATCGAACACTGAAGCTTTCTTT. The rearrangement uses TRBV7-9 and TRBJ1-1; 8 bases match TRBD1. V lost 5 bases to trimming and J lost 1 base; unmatched junction nucleotides: 6. There are 15 residues in the CDR3. Germline loops: CDR1 SEHNR, CDR2 FQNEAQ (reference sequence).

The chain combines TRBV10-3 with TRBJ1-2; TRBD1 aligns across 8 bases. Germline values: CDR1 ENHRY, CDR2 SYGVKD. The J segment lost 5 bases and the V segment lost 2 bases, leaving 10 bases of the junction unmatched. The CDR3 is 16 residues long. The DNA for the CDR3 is TGTGCCATCAGTGAGGACAGGGGAGGATTGGAATATGGCTACACCTTC. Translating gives CAISEDRGGLEYGYTF.

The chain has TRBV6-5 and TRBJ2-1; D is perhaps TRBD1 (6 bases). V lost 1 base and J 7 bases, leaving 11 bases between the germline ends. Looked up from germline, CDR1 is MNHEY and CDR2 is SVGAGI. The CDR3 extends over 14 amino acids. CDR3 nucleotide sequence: TGTGCCAGCAGTTACTTTGGGGGCGGGAATGAGCAGTTCTTC. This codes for CASSYFGGGNEQFF.

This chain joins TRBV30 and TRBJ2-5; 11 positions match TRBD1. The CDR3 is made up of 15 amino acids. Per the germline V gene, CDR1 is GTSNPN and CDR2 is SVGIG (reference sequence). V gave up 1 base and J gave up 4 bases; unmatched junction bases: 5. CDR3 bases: TGTGCCTGGAGTGCGGGACAGGGGGTGAGAGAGACCCAGTACTTC. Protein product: CAWSAGQGVRETQYF.

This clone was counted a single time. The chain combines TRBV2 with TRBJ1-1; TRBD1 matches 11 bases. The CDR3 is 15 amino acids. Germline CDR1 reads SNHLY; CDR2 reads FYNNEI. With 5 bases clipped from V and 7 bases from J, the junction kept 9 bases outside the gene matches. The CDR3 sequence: CASSSYGTGGREAFF. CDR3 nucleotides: TGTGCCAGCAGTTCCTATGGGACAGGGGGTCGTGAAGCTTTCTTT.

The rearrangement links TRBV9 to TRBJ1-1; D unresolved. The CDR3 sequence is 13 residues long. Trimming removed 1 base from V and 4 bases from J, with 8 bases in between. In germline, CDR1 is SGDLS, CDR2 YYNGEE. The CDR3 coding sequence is TGTGCCAGCAGCGTATGGGGAGGCACTGAAGCTTTCTTT. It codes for CASSVWGGTEAFF.

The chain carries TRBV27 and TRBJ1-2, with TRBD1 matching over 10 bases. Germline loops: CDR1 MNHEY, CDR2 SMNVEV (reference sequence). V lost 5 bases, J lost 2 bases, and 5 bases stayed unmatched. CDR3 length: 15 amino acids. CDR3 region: CASSPPGQGNYGYTF. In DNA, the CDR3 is TGTGCCAGCAGTCCTCCGGGACAGGGGAACTATGGCTACACCTTC.